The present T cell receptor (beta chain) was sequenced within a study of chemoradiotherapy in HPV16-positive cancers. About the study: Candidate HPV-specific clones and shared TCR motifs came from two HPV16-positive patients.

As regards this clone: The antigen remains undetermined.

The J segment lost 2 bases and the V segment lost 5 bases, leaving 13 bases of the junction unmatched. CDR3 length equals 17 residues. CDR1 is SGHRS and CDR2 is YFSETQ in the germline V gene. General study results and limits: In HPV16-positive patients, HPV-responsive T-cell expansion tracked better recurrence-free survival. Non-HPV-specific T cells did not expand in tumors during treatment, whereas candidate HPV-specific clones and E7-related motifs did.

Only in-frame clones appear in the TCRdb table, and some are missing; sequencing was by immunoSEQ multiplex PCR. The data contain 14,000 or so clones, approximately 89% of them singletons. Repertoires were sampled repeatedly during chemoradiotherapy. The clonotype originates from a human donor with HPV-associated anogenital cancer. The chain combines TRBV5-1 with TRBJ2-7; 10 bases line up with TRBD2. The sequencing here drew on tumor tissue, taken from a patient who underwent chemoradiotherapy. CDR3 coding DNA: TGCGCCAGCAGTCCCGGGACTAGCGCATCCCAACCCTACGAGCAGTACTTC. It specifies CASSPGTSASQPYEQYF.